This passage covers 28 T cell receptor beta chains from one sample sequenced in a study of T cells in Graves' hyperthyroidism and ophthalmopathy. RNA transcripts yielded amplified TCR beta CDR3 regions. The primer set for the first-round RT-PCR of the TCR CDR3 was HTBI. TCRdb reprocessed the multiplex PCR reads with MiXCR, giving one entry per CDR3 protein. This sample has around 500,000 distinct CDR3 sequences; roughly 15% occur once, and the top ten carry about 15%. The specimen was blood. The receptor source for this set is a woman between 40 and 50 years old with Graves' hyperthyroidism.

The rearrangement joins TRBV6-4 to TRBJ1-5; D is uncertain. The V and J ends lost 8 bases and 13 bases respectively, with 12 bases between them. Germline CDR1 and CDR2: MRHNA and SNTAGT. The CDR3 spans 10 residues. Here the CDR3 reads CASQPPGQHF. CDR3 coding DNA: TGTGCCAGCCAGCCCCCGGGACAGCATTTT.

V is TRBV28 and J is TRBJ1-2; D ambiguous. The V gene's germline CDR1 is MDHEN and CDR2 SYDVKM. Trimming left V 5 bases short and J 7 bases short, with 14 bases between. This CDR3 comprises 13 residues. The CDR3 bases are TGTGCCAGCAGTAGGAGTAGCGCAATTGGCTACACCTTC. As protein: CASSRSSAIGYTF.

This clonotype was found many times. The chain has TRBV18 and TRBJ1-1, with D maybe TRBD1 (5 bases). This CDR3 is built from 15 residues. Per germline, CDR1 KGHSH and CDR2 LQKENI. V was trimmed by 6 bases and J by 1 base, leaving 15 bases between them. Here the CDR3 reads CASSVGDRRNTEAFF. In nucleotides, the CDR3 is TGTGCCAGCTCGGTGGGAGACAGACGGAACACTGAAGCTTTCTTT.

This chain links TRBV12-3 or TRBV12-4 with TRBJ2-5, with unresolved D. The V end was cut by 2 bases, the J end by 2 bases, with 9 bases between. The CDR3 is 14 amino acids. The CDR3 sequence is CASSLQPQQETQYF. The CDR3 DNA sequence: TGTGCCAGCAGTTTACAACCCCAACAAGAGACCCAGTACTTC.

This clonotype was seen at least ten times. The rearrangement joins TRBV6-6 to TRBJ1-5; D is undetermined. Trimming left V 2 bases short and J 2 bases short, with 4 bases between. This CDR3 has 13 amino acids. CDR1 is MNHNY, CDR2 SVGAGI, per germline (reference sequence). For the CDR3, the DNA is TGTGCCAGCAGTTACGAGGGCAATCAGCCCCAGCATTTT. It yields the protein CASSYEGNQPQHF.

This clonotype has a count of ten or more. This chain joins TRBV5-8 and TRBJ1-1; 7 bases match TRBD1. The CDR3 consists of 17 residues. Germline CDR1 is SGHTS and CDR2 is YDEGEE. Trimming took 0 bases from V and 5 from J; bases not matched to a gene: 13. CDR3 in amino acids: CASSLDLGGRMGTEAFF. Here the CDR3 DNA reads TGTGCCAGCAGCTTGGATTTAGGGGGCAGGATGGGGACTGAAGCTTTCTTT.

The V and J genes are TRBV19 and TRBJ2-1, with D tentatively TRBD1 (5 bases). CDR3 length: 15 amino acids. Looked up from germline, CDR1 is LNHDA and CDR2 is SQIVND (reference sequence). The V gene lost 3 bases and the J gene lost 7 bases, with 16 bases spanning the gap. The CDR3 loop is CASSITGPGLNEQFF. CDR3 in DNA: TGTGCCAGTAGTATTACTGGGCCAGGGTTGAATGAGCAGTTCTTC. Using reference TRBV19 and TRBJ2-1 for the parts outside the CDR3, the full variable domain is DGGITQSPKYLFRKEGQNVTLSCEQNLNHDAMYWYRQDPGQGLRLIYYSQIVNDFQKGDIAEGYSVSREKKESFPLTVTSAQKNPTAFYLCASSITGPGLNEQFFGPGTRLTVL.

This clonotype was detected many times. The chain has TRBV28 and TRBJ2-7; a weak D match, TRBD1 (5 bases). Trimming cost V 3 bases and J 7 bases, with 16 bases left between them. There are 14 residues in the CDR3. Per germline, CDR1 MDHEN and CDR2 SYDVKM. The CDR3 reads CASSFDRAASEQYF. Written as DNA, the CDR3 is TGTGCCAGCAGTTTCGACAGAGCTGCCTCAGAGCAGTACTTC.

In this sample, this clonotype turned up many times. V gene TRBV2 combines with J gene TRBJ2-5; TRBD1 agrees at 9 bases. V dropped 6 bases and J dropped 0; count of bases not matched to a gene: 14. The CDR3 runs to 18 residues. In germline, CDR1 is SNHLY, CDR2 FYNNEI. The CDR3 bases are TGTGCCAGCAGATATAAGACCGGGACAGGGTTGGACCAAGAGACCCAGTACTTC. Translated, it gives CASRYKTGTGLDQETQYF. Filled out from reference TRBV2 and TRBJ2-5, the complete variable domain reads EPEVTQTPSHQVTQMGQEVILRCVPISNHLYFYWYRQILGQKVEFLVSFYNNEISEKSEIFDDQFSVERPDGSNFTLKIRSTKLEDSAMYFCASRYKTGTGLDQETQYFGPGTRLLVL.

The table lists this clonotype with many counts. The chain couples TRBV28 to TRBJ2-1; D may be TRBD2 (6 bases). CDR1 and CDR2 from the germline V gene are MDHEN and SYDVKM. V was pared by 2 bases and J by 6 bases, with 20 bases between. The CDR3 length is 17 residues. The CDR3 nucleotides are TGTGCCAGCAGTTTAGAAGCGGGTGGAGAGATTATCAATGAGCAGTTCTTC. As protein: CASSLEAGGEIINEQFF.

The chain links TRBV3-1 to TRBJ2-3; 10 bases line up with TRBD1. After removal of 5 bases from V and 4 bases from J, the junction contained 9 bases not matched to a gene. Looked up from germline, CDR1 is LGHDT and CDR2 is YNNKEL (reference sequence). The CDR3 loop spans 16 amino acids. This CDR3 reads CASSSRGQGYADTQYF. CDR3 DNA: TGTGCCAGCAGCAGTCGGGGACAGGGGTATGCAGATACGCAGTATTTT.

Only a few counts were recorded for this clonotype. This could be a read error, since a much larger clone is one nucleotide away. V gene TRBV27 combines with J gene TRBJ1-1; D not certain. CDR1 and CDR2 from the germline V gene are MNHEY and SMNVEV (reference sequence). The CDR3 runs 14 residues. The CDR3 here is CACSLKAGNTEAFF. CDR3 sequence (DNA): TGTGCCTGCAGTTTGAAGGCGGGGAACACTGAAGCTTTCTTT.

This clonotype was observed a handful of times. Being one base from a much bigger clone, this may be a read error. V is TRBV7-2 and J is TRBJ1-2, with D uncertain. With 1 base removed from V and 8 bases from J, the gap between germline ends came to 11 bases. CDR3 length: 13 residues. CDR1 SGHTA and CDR2 FQGNSA come from the germline V gene. The CDR3 here is CASSLVGKNGYTF. CDR3 DNA: TGTGCCAGCAGCTTAGTGGGGAAAAACGGCTACACCTTC.

This clonotype turned up a few times. This chain joins TRBV20-1 and TRBJ1-3; possibly TRBD1 for D (5 bases). Trimming cost V 5 bases and J 2 bases, with 10 bases left between them. The CDR3 is 13 amino acids. CDR1 and CDR2 (germline): DFQATT, SNEGSKA (reference sequence). Written as DNA, the CDR3 is TGCAGTGCTTCGGGACTAGCTGGAAACACCATATATTTT. Its protein product is CSASGLAGNTIYF.

The table lists this clonotype with many counts. V and J are TRBV20-1 and TRBJ2-7; the D is unclear. CDR3 size: 11 residues. Germline V gives CDR1 DFQATT, CDR2 SNEGSKA (reference sequence). CDR3 in DNA: TGCAGCCTGGGGATAACCTACGAGCAGTACTTC. Translated: CSLGITYEQYF.

This clonotype was observed a handful of times. CDR3 in DNA: TGTGCCAGTCGTCTTGCTTCAGGGGGTTCCTACGAGCAGTACTTC. Translation: CASRLASGGSYEQYF. The chain joins TRBV19 to TRBJ2-7; TRBD1 aligns across 7 bases. CDR3 length equals 15 residues. Trimming removed 8 bases from V and 1 base from J; junction bases left unmatched: 11. Germline CDR1 and CDR2: LNHDA and SQIVND (reference sequence).

In this sample, this clonotype turned up once. This chain uses TRBV11-2 with TRBJ2-7, with TRBD1 matching 9 bases. Looked up from germline, CDR1 is SGHAT and CDR2 is FQNNGV. The V segment lost 5 bases and the J segment 2 bases; nucleotides outside the gene matches: 13. The CDR3 has 17 residues. For the CDR3, the DNA is TGTGCCAGCAGCCCACTAAACAGGGGGCGCAGCCCCTACGAGCAGTACTTC. The encoded protein is CASSPLNRGRSPYEQYF.

This clonotype was observed a few times. The rearrangement links TRBV2 to TRBJ1-5; 9 bases are shared with TRBD1. Unmatched junction bases numbered 6, after V lost 4 bases and J lost 2 bases. Germline V CDR1 and CDR2: SNHLY, FYNNEI. This CDR3 spans 16 amino acids. CDR3 amino acids: CASSVLQGAGNQPQHF. The DNA of the CDR3 is TGTGCCAGCAGTGTACTACAGGGGGCAGGCAATCAGCCCCAGCATTTT.

This clonotype appeared a few times. This CDR3 fails to terminate in the conserved phenylalanine or tryptophan, so it likely reflects a read error. V is TRBV11-2 and J is TRBJ2-7, with D uncertain. CDR3 length: 15 amino acids. V gave up 2 bases and J gave up 4 bases, with 15 bases separating them. Germline V lookup: CDR1 SGHAT, CDR2 FQNNGV. CDR3 in DNA: TGTGCCAGCAGCTTAAGTGACGGCCGAGGATACGAGCAGTACCTC. This codes for CASSLSDGRGYEQYL.

This clonotype showed up just a few times. The chain carries TRBV6-1 and TRBJ2-1; perhaps TRBD1 as D (6 bases). Germline V gene sequence: CDR1 MNHNS, CDR2 SASEGT. The CDR3 is 14 residues long. The V and J ends lost 6 bases and 9 bases respectively, with 18 bases between them. CDR3 in amino acids: CASSRRDNFAEQFF. CDR3 bases: TGTGCCAGCAGCCGCCGGGACAACTTCGCTGAGCAGTTCTTC.

This clonotype was counted ten times or more. This chain connects TRBV5-1 to TRBJ2-3; no clear D. Germline V CDR1 and CDR2: SGHRS, YFSETQ. V dropped 4 bases and J dropped 2 bases, with 8 bases sitting between them. The CDR3 contains 13 residues. CDR3 residues: CASSPDLTDTQYF. As DNA, the CDR3 is TGCGCCAGCAGCCCGGACCTCACAGATACGCAGTATTTT.

Many counts were recorded for this clonotype. CDR3 bases: TGTGCCAGCAGTAAACAGGGCAATGGCTACACCTTC. This sequence encodes CASSKQGNGYTF. The chain combines TRBV6-1 with TRBJ1-2; D might be TRBD1 (6 bases). The CDR3 sequence is 12 residues long. V was shortened by 5 bases and J by 6 bases, with 10 bases between the two germline ends. Germline CDR1 is MNHNS and CDR2 is SASEGT.

The CDR3 coding sequence is TGTGCCAGCAGCGTACACCAGGGATCGGGAAACACCATATATTTT. Amino acid sequence: CASSVHQGSGNTIYF. The rearrangement links TRBV9 to TRBJ1-3; possible D gene TRBD1, 5 bases. The CDR3 extends over 15 amino acids. The germline V and J ends were trimmed by 1 base and 4 bases, with 12 bases remaining between them. Germline loops: CDR1 SGDLS, CDR2 YYNGEE.

This clonotype was recorded a few times. The chain links TRBV29-1 to TRBJ1-4, with D possibly matching TRBD1 (6 bases). The CDR3 is 13 amino acids. CDR1 SQVTM and CDR2 ANQGSEA come from the germline V gene. Trimming removed 4 bases from V and 3 bases from J, with 9 bases in between. The CDR3 nucleotides read TGCAGCGTTGGGACAGAGGCTAATGAAAAACTGTTTTTT. Its translation is CSVGTEANEKLFF.

This clonotype was recorded at least ten times. The chain uses TRBV5-1 and TRBJ2-2, with TRBD2 matching 8 bases. The CDR3 spans 16 residues. Germline V CDR1 and CDR2: SGHRS, YFSETQ. Trimming removed 2 bases from V and 0 bases from J; junction bases left unmatched: 3. In DNA, the CDR3 is TGCGCCAGCAGCTTCACGGGACTAGCGAACACCGGGGAGCTGTTTTTT. It yields the protein CASSFTGLANTGELFF.

The gene calls are TRBV7-9 and TRBJ2-7, with 9 bases identical to TRBD2. The length of the CDR3 is 16 residues. CDR1 and CDR2 from the germline V gene are SEHNR and FQNEAQ (reference sequence). V lost 5 bases and J lost 7; bases outside the gene matches: 15. As DNA, the CDR3 is TGTGCCAGCAGCCCCCCGTCGGCGGGAGGGCCTGGGGAGCAGTACTTC. It yields the protein CASSPPSAGGPGEQYF.

This clonotype has only a few counts. The chain links TRBV28 to TRBJ2-3, with 11 bases fitting TRBD2. V gave up 6 bases and J gave up 4 bases; unmatched junction bases: 15. CDR1 is MDHEN, CDR2 SYDVKM, per germline. The CDR3 extends over 18 amino acids. The CDR3 is CASSPSSLAGGWSDTQYF. CDR3 sequence (DNA): TGTGCCAGCAGCCCCTCCTCTCTAGCGGGAGGTTGGTCAGATACGCAGTATTTT.

The rearrangement uses TRBV9 and TRBJ2-3, with D tentatively TRBD1 or TRBD2 (5 bases each). CDR3 length: 15 amino acids. CDR1 SGDLS and CDR2 YYNGEE come from the germline V gene. V shed 4 bases and J shed 3 bases, with 15 bases lying between them. CDR3 protein: CASSTSGPVTDTQYF. The CDR3 region has the DNA TGTGCCAGCAGCACGTCGGGGCCGGTAACAGATACGCAGTATTTT. Complete variable domain (other parts from reference TRBV9 and TRBJ2-3): DSGVTQTPKHLITATGQRVTLRCSPRSGDLSVYWYQQSLDQGLQFLIQYYNGEERAKGNILERFSAQQFPDLHSELNLSSLELGDSALYFCASSTSGPVTDTQYFGPGTRLTVL.